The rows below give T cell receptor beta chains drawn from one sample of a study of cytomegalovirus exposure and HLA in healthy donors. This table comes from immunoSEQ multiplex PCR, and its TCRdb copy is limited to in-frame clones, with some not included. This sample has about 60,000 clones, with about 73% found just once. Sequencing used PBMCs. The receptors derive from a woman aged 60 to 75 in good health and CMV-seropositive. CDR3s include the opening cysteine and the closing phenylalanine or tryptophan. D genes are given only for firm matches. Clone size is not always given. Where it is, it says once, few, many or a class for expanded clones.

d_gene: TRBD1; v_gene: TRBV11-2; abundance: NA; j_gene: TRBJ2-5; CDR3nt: TGTGCCAGCAGCGCCCAATTCGACAGGGATCAAGAGACCCAGTACTTC; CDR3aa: CASSAQFDRDQETQYF
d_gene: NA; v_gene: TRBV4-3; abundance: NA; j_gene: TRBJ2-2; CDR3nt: TGCGCCAGCAGCCAAGATAAGGGGCTGCCCGGGGAGCTGTTTTTT; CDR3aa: CASSQDKGLPGELFF
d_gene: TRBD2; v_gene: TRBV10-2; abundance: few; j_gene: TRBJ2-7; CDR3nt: TGCGCCAGCAGCCCTCGGGGGGGCTACGAGCAGTACTTC; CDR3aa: CASSPRGGYEQYF
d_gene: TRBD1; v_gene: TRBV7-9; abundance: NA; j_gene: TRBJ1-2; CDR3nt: TGTGCCAGCAGCATAGGGACAGGGGGCTATGGCTACACCTTC; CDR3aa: CASSIGTGGYGYTF
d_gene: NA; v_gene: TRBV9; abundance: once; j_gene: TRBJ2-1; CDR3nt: TGTGCCAGCAGCGTAAGGCGGACAGCAGGCAATGAGCAGTTCTTC; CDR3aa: CASSVRRTAGNEQFF
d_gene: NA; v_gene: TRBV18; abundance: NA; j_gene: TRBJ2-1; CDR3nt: TGTGCCAGCTCACCTCAGGGTTCAAGCTCCTACAATGAGCAGTTCTTC; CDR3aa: CASSPQGSSSYNEQFF
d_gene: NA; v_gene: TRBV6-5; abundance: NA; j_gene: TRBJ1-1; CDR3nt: TGTGCCAGTACCAGGGGAGGGACTGAAGCTTTCTTT; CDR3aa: CASTRGGTEAFF
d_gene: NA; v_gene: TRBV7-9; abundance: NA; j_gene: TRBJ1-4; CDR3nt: TGTTCCAGCAGCTTACGGGCAACTAATGAAAAACTGTTTTTT; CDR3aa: CSSSLRATNEKLFF
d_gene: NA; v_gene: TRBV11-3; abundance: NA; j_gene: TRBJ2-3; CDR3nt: TGTGCCAGCAGCTTAGACGCAGATACGCAGTATTTT; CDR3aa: CASSLDADTQYF
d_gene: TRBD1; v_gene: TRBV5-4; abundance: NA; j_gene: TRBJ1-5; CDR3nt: TGTGCCAGCAGCTTTCGACAGGGCATCTATAGCAATCAGCCCCAGCATTTT; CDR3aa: CASSFRQGIYSNQPQHF
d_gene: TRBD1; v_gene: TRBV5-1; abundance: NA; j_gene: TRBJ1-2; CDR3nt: TGCGCCAGCAGCTCGTCTGAAGAGGGGGCTCTTAACTATGGCTACACCTTC; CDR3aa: CASSSSEEGALNYGYTF
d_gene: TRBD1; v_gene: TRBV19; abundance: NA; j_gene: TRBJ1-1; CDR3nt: TGTGCCAGTAGTATTGGACAGGGGGTAAGTGAAGCTTTCTTT; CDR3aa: CASSIGQGVSEAFF
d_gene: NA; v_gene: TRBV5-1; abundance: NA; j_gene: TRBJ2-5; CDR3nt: TGCGCCAGCTCCAGGGCGGCAGAAGAGACCCAGTACTTC; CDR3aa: CASSRAAEETQYF
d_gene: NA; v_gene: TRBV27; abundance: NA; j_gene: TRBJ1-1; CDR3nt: TGTGCCAGCAGTGGCGATCGACAGAATCATGAAGCTTTCTTT; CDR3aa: CASSGDRQNHEAFF
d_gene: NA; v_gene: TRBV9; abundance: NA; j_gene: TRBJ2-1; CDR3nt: TGTGCCAGCAGCGTAACGAACCCTAGCAATGAGCAGTTCTTC; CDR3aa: CASSVTNPSNEQFF
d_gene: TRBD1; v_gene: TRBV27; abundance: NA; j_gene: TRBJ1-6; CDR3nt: TGTGCCAGCAGTTTGAACAGGGGATTCTCAGGTACCTCTAATTCACCCCTCCACTTT; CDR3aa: CASSLNRGFSGTSNSPLHF
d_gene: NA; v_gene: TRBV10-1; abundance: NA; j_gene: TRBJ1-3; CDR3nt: TGCGCCAGCACGTTCCGACACTTGGGCTCTGGAAACACCATATATTTT; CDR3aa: CASTFRHLGSGNTIYF
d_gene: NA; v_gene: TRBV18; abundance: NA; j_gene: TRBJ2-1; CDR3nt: TGTGCCAGCTCACCACCGTCCCGGAATGAGCAGTTCTTC; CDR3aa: CASSPPSRNEQFF
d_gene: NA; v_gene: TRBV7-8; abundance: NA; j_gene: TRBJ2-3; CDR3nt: TGTGCCAGCAGCGCGTTTGGTACAGATACGCAGTATTTT; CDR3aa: CASSAFGTDTQYF
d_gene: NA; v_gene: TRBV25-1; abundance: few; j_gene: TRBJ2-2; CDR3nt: TGTGCCAGCAGTGAATGGAAGGGGCCCAACACCGGGGAGCTGTTTTTT; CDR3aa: CASSEWKGPNTGELFF
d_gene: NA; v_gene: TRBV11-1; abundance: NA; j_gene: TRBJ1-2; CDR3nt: TGTGCCAGCAGCTTACGGTTGGGGAGAACACAGGGAGCGGGCTACACCTTC; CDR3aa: CASSLRLGRTQGAGYTF
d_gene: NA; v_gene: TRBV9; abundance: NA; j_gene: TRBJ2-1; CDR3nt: TGTGCCAGCAGCGTCGCACGGGTCCCCCAGGGGAATGAGCAGTTCTTC; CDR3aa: CASSVARVPQGNEQFF
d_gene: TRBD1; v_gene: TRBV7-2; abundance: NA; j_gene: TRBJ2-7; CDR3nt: TGTGCCAGCAGCCGGGACAGTACCTACGAGCAGTACTTC; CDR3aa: CASSRDSTYEQYF
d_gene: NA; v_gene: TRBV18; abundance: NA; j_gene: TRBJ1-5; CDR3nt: TGTGCCAGCTCACCTCAACGGGAGCAGCCCCAGCATTTT; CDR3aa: CASSPQREQPQHF
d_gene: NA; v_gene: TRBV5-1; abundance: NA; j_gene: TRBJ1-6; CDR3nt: TGCGCCAGCAGCTACAGGAATTCACCCCTCCACTTT; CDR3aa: CASSYRNSPLHF
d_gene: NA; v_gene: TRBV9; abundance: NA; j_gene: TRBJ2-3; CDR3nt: TGTGCCAGCAGCGTCTCGGTTGATACGCAGTATTTT; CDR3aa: CASSVSVDTQYF
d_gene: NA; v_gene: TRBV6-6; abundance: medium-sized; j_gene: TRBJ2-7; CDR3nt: TGTGCCAGCAGTTACGGGTTGGCGGATCAGTACTTC; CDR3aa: CASSYGLADQYF
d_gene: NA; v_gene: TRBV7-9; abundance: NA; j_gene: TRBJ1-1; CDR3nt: TGTTCCAATACCGAGCGGAGTAGCACTGAAGCTTTCTTT; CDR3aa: CSNTERSSTEAFF
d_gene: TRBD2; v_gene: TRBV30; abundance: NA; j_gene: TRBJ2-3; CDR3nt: TGTGCCTGGAGTCGCGGGGGGGCAGATACGCAGTATTTT; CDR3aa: CAWSRGGADTQYF
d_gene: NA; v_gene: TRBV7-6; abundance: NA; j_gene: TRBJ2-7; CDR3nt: TGTGCCAGCAGCTTAGGCCCAGACTCCTACGAGCAGTACTTC; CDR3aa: CASSLGPDSYEQYF
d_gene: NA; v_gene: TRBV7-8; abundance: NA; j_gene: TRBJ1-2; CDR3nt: TGTGCCAGCAGCTCGCGGGGGTCCGGTGCGGGCTACACCTTC; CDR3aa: CASSSRGSGAGYTF
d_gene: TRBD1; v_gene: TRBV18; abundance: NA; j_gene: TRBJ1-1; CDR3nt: TGTGCCAGCTCACGGGGACAGCTCACTGAAGCTTTCTTT; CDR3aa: CASSRGQLTEAFF
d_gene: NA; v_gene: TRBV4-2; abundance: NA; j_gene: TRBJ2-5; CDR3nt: TGTGCCAGCAGCCAAGTCGGTCGGGAGCAGTACTTC; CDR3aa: CASSQVGREQYF
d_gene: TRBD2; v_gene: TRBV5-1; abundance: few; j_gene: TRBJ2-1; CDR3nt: TGCGCCAGCAGCTTGGGGCTCCGCGGGGGGGCAGGAACCTACAATGAGCAGTTCTTC; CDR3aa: CASSLGLRGGAGTYNEQFF
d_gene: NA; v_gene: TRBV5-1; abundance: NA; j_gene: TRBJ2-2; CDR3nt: TGCGCCAGCAGCTTGGTGGCCGCGGTAAACACCGGGGAGCTGTTTTTT; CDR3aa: CASSLVAAVNTGELFF
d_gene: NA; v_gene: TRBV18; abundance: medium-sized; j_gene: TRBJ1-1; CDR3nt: TGTGCCAGCTCACCTTTTGGGGAGCCGCCTATTGAAGCTTTCTTT; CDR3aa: CASSPFGEPPIEAFF
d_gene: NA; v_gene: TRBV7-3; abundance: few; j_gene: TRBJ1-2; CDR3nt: TGTGCCACCGGTGAGGCTCCAGGGTCGTCGGAAGGCTACACCTTC; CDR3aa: CATGEAPGSSEGYTF
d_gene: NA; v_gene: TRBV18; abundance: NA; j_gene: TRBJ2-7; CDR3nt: TGTGCCAGCTCACCTCCCGGGACTTCTCGCTCCTACGAGCAGTACTTC; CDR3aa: CASSPPGTSRSYEQYF
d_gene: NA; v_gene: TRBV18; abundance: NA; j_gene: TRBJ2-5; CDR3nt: TGTGCCAGCTCACAATCAGGGGAAGAGACCCAGTACTTC; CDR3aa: CASSQSGEETQYF
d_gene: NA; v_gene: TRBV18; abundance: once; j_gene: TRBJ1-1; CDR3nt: TGTGCCAGCTCCCCCGTGTTAGGCGGGGCGAACACTGAAGCTTTCTTT; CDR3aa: CASSPVLGGANTEAFF
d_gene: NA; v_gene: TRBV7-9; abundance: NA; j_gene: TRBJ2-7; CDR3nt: TGTGCCATAGGGGTCTACGAGCAGTACTTC; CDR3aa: CAIGVYEQYF
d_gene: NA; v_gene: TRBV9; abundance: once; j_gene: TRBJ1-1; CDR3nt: TGTGCCAGCAGCGTAGACCCGGGGTTCGGCACTGAAGCTTTCTTT; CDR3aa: CASSVDPGFGTEAFF
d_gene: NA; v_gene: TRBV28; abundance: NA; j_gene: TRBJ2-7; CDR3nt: TGTGCCAGCAGTTTAGTCGCGGGAGGAACAGGGGGCGAGCAGTACTTC; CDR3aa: CASSLVAGGTGGEQYF
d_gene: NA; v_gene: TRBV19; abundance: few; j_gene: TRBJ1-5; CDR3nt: TGTGCCAGTAGTATGACAGGTAGCAATCAGCCCCAGCATTTT; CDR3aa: CASSMTGSNQPQHF
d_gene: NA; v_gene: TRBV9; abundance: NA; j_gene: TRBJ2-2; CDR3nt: TGTGCCAGCAGCGCCGTACAGGGGGGGTTTTTCACCGGGGAGCTGTTTTTT; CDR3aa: CASSAVQGGFFTGELFF
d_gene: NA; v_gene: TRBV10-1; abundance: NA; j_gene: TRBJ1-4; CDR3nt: TGCGCCAGGACAAATAATGAAAAACTGTTTTTT; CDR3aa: CARTNNEKLFF
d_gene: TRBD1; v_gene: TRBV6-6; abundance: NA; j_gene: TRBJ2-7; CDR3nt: TGTGCCAGCCGAGGGACAGATACCTACGAGCAGTACTTC; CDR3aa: CASRGTDTYEQYF
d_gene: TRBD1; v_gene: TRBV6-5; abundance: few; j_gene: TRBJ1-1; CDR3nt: TGTGCCAGCAGTTACCTCTCAGGGGGCGCGGAAGCTTTCTTT; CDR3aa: CASSYLSGGAEAFF
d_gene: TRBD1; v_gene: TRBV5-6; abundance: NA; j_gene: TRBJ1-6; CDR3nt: TGTGCCAGCAGCAGGGACAGTAATTCACCCCTCCACTTT; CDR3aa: CASSRDSNSPLHF
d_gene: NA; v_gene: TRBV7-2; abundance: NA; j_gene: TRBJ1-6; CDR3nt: TGTGCCAGCAGCTTAGTCGGGAACTCTAATTCACCCCTCCACTTT; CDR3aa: CASSLVGNSNSPLHF
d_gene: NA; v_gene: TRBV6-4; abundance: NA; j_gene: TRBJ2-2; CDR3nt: TGTGCCAGCAGTCGCAGGAAGAACACCGGGGAGCTGTTTTTT; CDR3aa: CASSRRKNTGELFF